The 2 T cell receptor beta chains listed next were all sequenced from one sample in a study of cytomegalovirus exposure and HLA in healthy donors. The PCR employed 60 Vbeta primers together with 13 Jbeta primers. Repertoires were generated with immunoSEQ multiplex PCR, while TCRdb's copy carries only in-frame clones and drops some. The sample contains 30,000 to 40,000 clones, less than 85% of which appear only once. Sequenced material: PBMCs. Receptor source: a woman in her late teens or twenties in good health and CMV-seropositive.

This sequence joins TRBV21-1 and TRBJ2-7; the table's D call TRBD2 went unverified against the DNA. TRBV21-1 is a known pseudogene. There are 19 residues in the CDR3. CDR3 nucleotides: TGTGCCAGCAGCAAATTGGGGACTAGCGGGAGGGTCGGGTCCTACGAGCAGTACTTC. Translation gives CASSKLGTSGRVGSYEQYF.

Remarks on this clone: One end of the junction fails to match germline, which may point to a read error. The V gene is TRBV30, the J gene TRBJ1-1; D is ambiguous. Germline lookup yields CDR1 GTSNPN and CDR2 SVGIG (reference sequence). This CDR3 spans 12 amino acids. CDR3 DNA sequence: TGTGCCCGGAGTGGGTCGGGCACTGAAGCTTTCTTT. Protein sequence: CARSGSGTEAFF.